The 3 T cell receptor beta chains given below trace back to one sample, sequenced in a study of CD8 T cells in Susac syndrome (dated by TCRdb to about 2019). Library preparation employed the immunoSEQ multiplex PCR assay. RNA was extracted using the RNeasy kit, and about 0.45 to 1 microgram was reverse transcribed with random hexamers. TCRdb trimmed the raw reads at Q25, called clones with MiXCR and kept productive beta chains. CDR3 protein duplicates are merged, each entry listing the most common genes and DNA. This sample comprises about 430,000 distinct CDR3 sequences, around 85% of them detected only once. The ten largest clones capture 0.09% to 0.15% of the sample. The sequenced material came from CD8+ T cells from PBMCs. These receptors all stem from a human donor with multiple sclerosis.

V is TRBV4-1 and J is TRBJ1-6; TRBD1 agrees at 7 bases. V gave up 2 bases and J gave up 6 bases; unmatched junction bases: 4. The germline gives CDR1 MGHRA, CDR2 YSYEKL. The CDR3 sequence is 15 residues long. CDR3 sequence (DNA): TGCGCCAGCAGCCAATTTGCAGGGGGTAATTCACCCCTCCACTTT. Translation gives CASSQFAGGNSPLHF.

The rearrangement uses TRBV24-1 and TRBJ2-7; no clear D. The CDR3 is made up of 12 amino acids. Germline V gives CDR1 KGHDR, CDR2 SFDVKD. The V end was cut by 9 bases, the J end by 3 bases, with 11 bases between. Written as DNA, the CDR3 is TGTGCCACCGCCCAAGAACTCTACGAGCAGTACTTC. It codes for CATAQELYEQYF.

This chain connects TRBV5-4 to TRBJ2-1; D is undetermined. V was cut by 0 bases and J by 6 bases, with 10 bases left in between. The CDR3 runs to 14 residues. Germline values: CDR1 SGHNT, CDR2 YYREEE (reference sequence). CDR3 nucleotide sequence: TGTGCCAGCAGCTTGGACGGCGCTGTCAATGAGCAGTTCTTC. Translation gives CASSLDGAVNEQFF.